The table lists the clone carrying this T cell receptor beta chain with a few counts. This sample stems from a study of T cells in Graves' hyperthyroidism and ophthalmopathy. The V and J ends lost 4 bases and 8 bases, in that order; junction bases with no gene match: 10. Germline V CDR1 and CDR2: SGHAT, FQNNGV. The length of the CDR3 is 15 residues. From RNA transcripts, TCR beta CDR3 regions were amplified. Researchers ran a first-round RT-PCR on the TCR CDR3 using the HTBI primer set. TCRdb reanalysed the multiplex PCR reads using MiXCR and keeps one entry per CDR3 protein. The sample holds hundreds of thousands of distinct CDR3 sequences; about 15% are singletons and the top ten take roughly 6.2%. Orbital computed tomography and thyroid ultrasound, together with serum TRAb and thyroxine and clinical symptoms, were used for diagnoses. Each 10 ml fresh peripheral blood draw supplied the PBMCs.

This clonotype was sampled from a woman in her 30s with Graves' hyperthyroidism that later progressed to Graves' ophthalmopathy. The sequencing input was blood. The chain links TRBV11-2 to TRBJ2-7, with 11 bases matching TRBD1. The CDR3 sequence is CASSSAGTGGTKQYF. CDR3 DNA sequence: TGTGCCAGCAGCTCAGCAGGGACAGGGGGGACCAAGCAGTACTTC.